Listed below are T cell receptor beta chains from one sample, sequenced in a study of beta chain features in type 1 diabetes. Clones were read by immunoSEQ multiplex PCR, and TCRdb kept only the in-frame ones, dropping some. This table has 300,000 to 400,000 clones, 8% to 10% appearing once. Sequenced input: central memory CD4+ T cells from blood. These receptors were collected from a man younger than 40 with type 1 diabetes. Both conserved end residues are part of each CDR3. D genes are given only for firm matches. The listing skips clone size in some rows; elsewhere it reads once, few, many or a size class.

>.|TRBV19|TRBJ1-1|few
TGTGCCAGTAGGGAATCAAGGATTAACACTGAAGCTTTCTTT
CASRESRINTEAFF
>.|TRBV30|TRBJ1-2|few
TGTGCCTGGAGTCTCAGCTATGGCTACACCTTC
CAWSLSYGYTF
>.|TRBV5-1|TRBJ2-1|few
TGCGCCAGCAGCGCGGCCCCTAACAATGAGCAGTTCTTC
CASSAAPNNEQFF
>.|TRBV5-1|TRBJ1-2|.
TGCGCCAGCAGCTTGGGGGGAGCTAACTATGGCTACACCTTC
CASSLGGANYGYTF
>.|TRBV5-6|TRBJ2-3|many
TGTGCCAGCAGCTTGGCACCTACCAGCACAGATACGCAGTATTTT
CASSLAPTSTDTQYF
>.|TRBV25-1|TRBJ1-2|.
TGTGCCAGCAGTGACGGCGCTAACTATGGCTACACCTTC
CASSDGANYGYTF
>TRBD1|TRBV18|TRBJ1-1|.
TGTGCCAGCTCACCACCTAACAGGGGGCTTAACACTGAAGCTTTCTTT
CASSPPNRGLNTEAFF
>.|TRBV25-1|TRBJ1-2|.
TGTGCCAGCAGGTGGTTAAGTGGGAATGGCTACACCTTC
CASRWLSGNGYTF
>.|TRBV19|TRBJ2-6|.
TGTGCCAGTAGGGAGGGGAGAGGGGCCAACGTCCTGACTTTC
CASREGRGANVLTF
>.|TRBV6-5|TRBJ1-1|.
TGTGCCAGCAGCCAGGGTCTGAACACTGAAGCTTTCTTT
CASSQGLNTEAFF
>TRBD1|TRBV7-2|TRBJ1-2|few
TGTGCCAGCAGCCTTAGATCCAGGGGGAGGGATGGCTACACCTTC
CASSLRSRGRDGYTF
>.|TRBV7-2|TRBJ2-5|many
TGTGCCAGCAGCTTCCGCAGGGGCGCAGAGACCCAGTACTTC
CASSFRRGAETQYF
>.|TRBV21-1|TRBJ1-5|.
TGTGCCAGGAACTACAGGGGCTGGAATCAGCCCCAGCATTTT
CARNYRGWNQPQHF
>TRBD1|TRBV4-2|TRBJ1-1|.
TGTGCCAGCAGCCAAGCTATCGACAGGGTGTCAACTGAAGCTTTCTTT
CASSQAIDRVSTEAFF
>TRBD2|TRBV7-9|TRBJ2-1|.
TGTGCCAGCAGCACCACTGCCTTAAGCGGGAGGAAGAACAATGAGCAGTTCTTC
CASSTTALSGRKNNEQFF
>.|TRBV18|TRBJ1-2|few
TGTGCCAGCTCACTTTCTTCGGGGCCTATCAACGGCGGCTACACCTTC
CASSLSSGPINGGYTF
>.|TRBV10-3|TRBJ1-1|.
TGTGCCATCAGTTTACAGGGTCTGAACACTGAAGCTTTCTTT
CAISLQGLNTEAFF
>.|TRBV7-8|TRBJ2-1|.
TGTGCCAGCAGCTTAACGCCAGGGGTCAATGAGCAGTTCTTC
CASSLTPGVNEQFF
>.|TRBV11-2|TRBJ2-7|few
TGTGCCAGCAGCTCTGGGGGGTCTTTTAGGGACTTC
CASSSGGSFRDF
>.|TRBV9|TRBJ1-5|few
TGTGCCAGCAGCGTAGGTTACGGTAATCAGCCCCAGCATTTT
CASSVGYGNQPQHF
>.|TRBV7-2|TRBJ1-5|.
TGTGCCAGCAGCTACCAACAGGGAGCGGATCAGCCCCAGCATTTT
CASSYQQGADQPQHF
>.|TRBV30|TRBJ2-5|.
TGTGCCAGCCTGCTAGCTAGCCGGGAGACCCAGTACTTC
CASLLASRETQYF
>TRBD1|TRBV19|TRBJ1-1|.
TGTGCCAGTAGTCAGGGGGCAGGCACTGAAGCTTTCTTT
CASSQGAGTEAFF
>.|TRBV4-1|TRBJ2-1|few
TGCGCCAGCAGCCAAGCGGTCGTGGTTGAGCAGTTCTTC
CASSQAVVVEQFF
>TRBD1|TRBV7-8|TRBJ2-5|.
TGTGCCAGCAGCTCCCGGACAGGAGAGACCCAGTACTTC
CASSSRTGETQYF
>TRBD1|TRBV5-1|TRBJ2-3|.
TGCGCCAGCAGCTCGTCCCGGGACAGTTGGACAGATACGCAGTATTTT
CASSSSRDSWTDTQYF
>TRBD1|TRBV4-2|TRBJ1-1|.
TGTGCCAGCAGCCAAGGACCGGGACAGGGGGCGTCGAACACTGAAGCTTTCTTT
CASSQGPGQGASNTEAFF
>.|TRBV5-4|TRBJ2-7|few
TGTGCCAGCAGCCCTTACCTCAGGAGAATCTCCTACGAGCAGTACTTC
CASSPYLRRISYEQYF
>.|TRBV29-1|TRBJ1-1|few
TGCAGCGCCCACAGGGTCCCGAACACTGAAGCTTTCTTT
CSAHRVPNTEAFF
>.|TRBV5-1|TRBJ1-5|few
TGCGCCAGCAGCTTTGGTGAGGAGGGGCAGCCCCAGCATTTT
CASSFGEEGQPQHF
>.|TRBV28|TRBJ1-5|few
TGTGCCAGCAGAACCACCAGCAATCAGCCCCAGCATTTT
CASRTTSNQPQHF
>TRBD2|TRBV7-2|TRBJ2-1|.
TGTGCCAGCAGCTTATGGACTAGCGGAAACAATGAGCAGTTCTTC
CASSLWTSGNNEQFF
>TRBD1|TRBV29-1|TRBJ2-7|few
TGCAGCGTGGGACGGACAGGGACCTACTACGAGCAGTACTTC
CSVGRTGTYYEQYF
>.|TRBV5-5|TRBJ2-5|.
TGTGCCAGCAGTTCCGTCGGGAGCGGACAAGAGACCCAGTACTTC
CASSSVGSGQETQYF
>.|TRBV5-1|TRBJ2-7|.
TGCGCCAGCAGCTTCTGGGAGCAGTACTTC
CASSFWEQYF
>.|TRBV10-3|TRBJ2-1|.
TGTGCCATCAGTGAGCGGGATTCCTACAATGAGCAGTTCTTC
CAISERDSYNEQFF
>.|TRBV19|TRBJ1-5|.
TGTGCCAGTAGTATAAACAGTGTGAACAATCAGCCCCAGCATTTT
CASSINSVNNQPQHF
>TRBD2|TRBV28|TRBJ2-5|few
TGTGCCAGCAGCGATAGCGGGACACAAGAGACCCAGTACTTC
CASSDSGTQETQYF
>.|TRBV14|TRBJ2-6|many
TGTGCCAGCAGCCCTGTTCAGGGCCGCAGCTCTGGGGCCAACGTCCTGACTTTC
CASSPVQGRSSGANVLTF
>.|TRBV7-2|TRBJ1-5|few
TGTGCCAGCAGCTTGGGAGGGACTTTCAATCAGCCCCAGCATTTT
CASSLGGTFNQPQHF
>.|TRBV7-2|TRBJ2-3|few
TGTGCCAGCAGCTTAGCCGGCGGGAGCACAGATACGCAGTATTTT
CASSLAGGSTDTQYF